The clone carrying this T cell receptor (beta chain) is medium-sized in the sample. The record originates from a study of metastatic and nonmetastatic thyroid tumors. With MiXCR, TCRdb reprocessed the PCR reads. The sample records 10,000 to 15,000 clones, roughly 31% being singletons. Each patient came to thyroid surgery without any prior treatment (of any kind). V lost 5 bases, J lost 1 base, and 8 bases lay in between. This CDR3 region has 14 residues. In germline, CDR1 is MNHNS, CDR2 SASEGT. This TCR came from a male donor with papillary thyroid cancer or a benign thyroid nodule (not recorded which). Some clones in this sample may be carry-over from other donors' samples. The chain carries TRBV6-1 and TRBJ2-2; possibly TRBD1 for D (5 bases). The material sequenced was tumor tissue. CDR3: CASSLGQNTGELFF. CDR3 in DNA: TGTGCCAGCAGTCTCGGACAGAACACCGGGGAGCTGTTTTTT.